Included here is one T cell receptor (beta chain) sequence, with context. This entry comes from a study of cytomegalovirus exposure and HLA in healthy donors. Germline V gene data show CDR1 as MNHGY and CDR2 as SVAAGI. CDR3 length: 16 amino acids. V was cut by 3 bases and J by 0 bases, with 13 bases left in between. The PCR contained 60 Vbeta and 13 Jbeta primers. Libraries were prepared by immunoSEQ multiplex PCR; TCRdb keeps only in-frame clonotypes and omits some of them. Of around 72,000 clones in the sample, around 64% were seen once. Sequencing was carried out using PBMCs. The chain joins TRBV6-9 to TRBJ2-3, with a weak D call TRBD2 (6 bases). The receptor was isolated from a man aged 40-49 years in good health and CMV-seropositive. The CDR3 is CASSYGGVVSTDTQYF. The CDR3 DNA follows: TGTGCCAGCAGTTACGGGGGAGTAGTCAGCACAGATACGCAGTATTTT.